The sequence of this TCR beta chain was determined in a study of blood T cell repertoires in COVID-19. Study summary: Samples of COVID-19 (acute and convalescent) were obtained from the United States, Italy and Spain. Nucleic acid was either cDNA or gDNA, and it came from T cells, B-cell-depleted T cells, or PBMCs.

Data came from immunoSEQ multiplex PCR; TCRdb stores just in-frame clones and leaves some out. The sample shows 110,000 or so clones, 75% to 90% of them seen only once. The germline gives CDR1 LNHDA, CDR2 SQIVND (reference sequence). The CDR3 has 14 residues. V lost 10 bases, J lost 5 bases, and 18 bases lay in between. This clone appeared once. Sample: peripheral blood. The gene calls are TRBV19 and TRBJ1-5; a weak D match, TRBD1 (6 bases). The TCR sequence derives from a woman in her 50s with acute or convalescent COVID-19. The CDR3 nucleotides are TGTGCCACCAAAAGGGGGTCAGGGGATCAGCCCCAGCATTTT. Translating gives CATKRGSGDQPQHF. The entire variable domain, with the rest obtained from reference TRBV19 and TRBJ1-5, is as follows: DGGITQSPKYLFRKEGQNVTLSCEQNLNHDAMYWYRQDPGQGLRLIYYSQIVNDFQKGDIAEGYSVSREKKESFPLTVTSAQKNPTAFYLCATKRGSGDQPQHFGDGTRLSIL.